These 29 T cell receptor beta chains originate from one sample sequenced in a study of T cells in Graves' hyperthyroidism and ophthalmopathy. Amplification of TCR beta CDR3 regions was performed using RNA transcripts as template. When the TCR CDR3 underwent first-round RT-PCR, the HTBI primer set was used. TCRdb ran MiXCR on the multiplex PCR reads and lists one entry per CDR3 protein. Among hundreds of thousands of distinct CDR3 sequences listed, approximately 14% were seen once. Sequencing used blood. Receptors originate from a woman between 18 and 29 years old with Graves' hyperthyroidism.

This clonotype was counted many times. This chain uses TRBV18 with TRBJ1-5; D is unresolved. This CDR3 is built from 13 residues. V was trimmed by 3 bases and J by 5 bases, leaving 8 bases between them. Germline V gene sequence: CDR1 KGHSH, CDR2 LQKENI. The CDR3 spells CASSPGKDQPQHF. In nucleotides, the CDR3 is TGTGCCAGCTCACCTGGAAAGGATCAGCCCCAGCATTTT.

This clonotype showed up many times. The rearrangement joins TRBV20-1 to TRBJ2-7; the match to TRBD2 covers 14 bases. This CDR3 is 16 amino acids long. Germline V lookup: CDR1 DFQATT, CDR2 SNEGSKA (reference sequence). Trimming at V came to 8 bases and at J to 6 bases, leaving 15 bases not matched to a gene. CDR3 in DNA: TGCAGTTTTGGGACTAGCGGGAGTTATTTTACGGTCGAGCAGTACTTC. Its protein is CSFGTSGSYFTVEQYF.

At least ten counts were recorded for this clonotype. V usage is TRBV28 and J usage is TRBJ2-7, with D possibly being TRBD1 (5 bases). Germline V lookup: CDR1 MDHEN, CDR2 SYDVKM. Trimming removed 2 bases at V and 0 bases at J, with 23 bases between. There are 19 residues in the CDR3. Here the CDR3 reads CASSLVTGPVDSNSYEQYF. The DNA for the CDR3 is TGTGCCAGCAGTTTAGTTACTGGGCCAGTTGACAGCAACTCCTACGAGCAGTACTTC. The whole variable domain, filled in from reference TRBV28 and TRBJ2-7, reads DVKVTQSSRYLVKRTGEKVFLECVQDMDHENMFWYRQDPGLGLRLIYFSYDVKMKEKGDIPEGYSVSREKKERFSLILESASTNQTSMYLCASSLVTGPVDSNSYEQYFGPGTRLTVT.

In DNA, the CDR3 is TGTGCCAGCTCACCACCGGTAACTAACATTCAGTACTTC. Residues: CASSPPVTNIQYF. The J gene is TRBJ2-4, the V gene TRBV18; D is unresolved. This CDR3 has 13 amino acids. Trimming cost V 0 bases and J 7 bases, with 7 bases left between them. The germline gives CDR1 KGHSH, CDR2 LQKENI.

This clonotype has at least ten counts. The chain recombines TRBV30 with TRBJ1-2; D ambiguous. The CDR3 has 15 amino acids. Trimming removed 2 bases from V and 2 bases from J, with 15 bases in between. The V gene's germline CDR1 is GTSNPN and CDR2 SVGIG (reference sequence). CDR3 residues: CAWSYVRPENYGYTF. Written as DNA, the CDR3 is TGTGCCTGGAGTTACGTGAGGCCCGAGAACTATGGCTACACCTTC.

This clonotype was seen more than once but under ten times. The genes are TRBV20-1 and TRBJ1-2; TRBD1 matches at 9 bases. Unmatched junction bases numbered 6, after V lost 5 bases and J lost 5 bases. The length of the CDR3 is 13 residues. Germline V gene sequence: CDR1 DFQATT, CDR2 SNEGSKA (reference sequence). CDR3 nucleotide sequence: TGCAGTGCTTGGGGCGGGACAGGGTATGGCTACACCTTC. It is translated as CSAWGGTGYGYTF.

This clonotype was seen ten or more times. The chain uses TRBV29-1 and TRBJ2-1; D not certain. The CDR3 runs to 16 residues. CDR1 and CDR2 from the germline V gene are SQVTM and ANQGSEA. V lost 5 bases, J lost 0 bases, and 17 bases lay in between. Here the CDR3 DNA reads TGCAGCGTTACTACCAGGAAAACCAGCTCCTACAATGAGCAGTTCTTC. Translating gives CSVTTRKTSSYNEQFF.

This clonotype showed up just a few times. It may be a read error: a sequence one base away is much more abundant. This chain uses TRBV3-1 with TRBJ1-1, with a tentative D call TRBD1 (5 bases). Looked up from germline, CDR1 is LGHDT and CDR2 is YNNKEL (reference sequence). This CDR3 comprises 14 residues. CDR3 nucleotides: TGTGCCAGCAACCAACGGGGGACGAACACTGAAGCTTTCTTT. Translating it yields CASNQRGTNTEAFF.

This sequence joins TRBV12-3 or TRBV12-4 and TRBJ2-2; no firm D call. V was trimmed by 3 bases and J by 5 bases, leaving 7 bases between them. The CDR3 runs to 13 residues. CDR3 residues: CASSLWKTGELFF. Written as DNA, the CDR3 is TGTGCCAGCAGTTTGTGGAAAACCGGGGAGCTGTTTTTT.

This clonotype was seen repeatedly, ten times or more. The chain combines TRBV2 with TRBJ2-4; perhaps D is TRBD1 or TRBD2 (5 bases each). Trimming took 1 base from V and 4 from J, leaving 14 bases between them. The CDR3 contains 16 residues. Germline V CDR1 and CDR2: SNHLY, FYNNEI. DNA for the CDR3: TGTGCCAGCAGTGAAGATTGGGGGATGGGTAAAAACATTCAGTACTTC. Its translation is CASSEDWGMGKNIQYF.

The chain joins TRBV19 to TRBJ1-1; D is possibly TRBD1 (5 bases). Germline V gives CDR1 LNHDA, CDR2 SQIVND (reference sequence). Trimming cost V 4 bases and J 6 bases, with 12 bases left between them. This CDR3 region has 13 residues. CDR3 sequence: CASSNGVGAEAFF. In nucleotides, the CDR3 is TGTGCCAGTAGTAACGGGGTAGGGGCTGAAGCTTTCTTT.

CDR3 DNA sequence: TGTGCCAGCAGCTTTCTCCAACACTCTTACCCCACCGGGGAGCTGTTTTTT. Encoded protein: CASSFLQHSYPTGELFF. The V and J genes are TRBV5-6 and TRBJ2-2; D is undetermined. CDR1 and CDR2 (germline): SGHDT, YYEEEE. Trimming removed 2 bases from V and 4 bases from J, with 18 bases in between. This CDR3 contains 17 residues.

Ten or more counts support this clonotype. The chain combines TRBV29-1 with TRBJ1-2, with D tentatively TRBD1 (5 bases). The V gene lost 2 bases and the J gene lost 8 bases, with 15 bases spanning the gap. CDR3 length: 13 amino acids. CDR1 and CDR2 (germline): SQVTM, ANQGSEA. CDR3 amino acids: CSVEQQGVRGYTF. The CDR3 DNA is TGCAGCGTTGAACAGCAGGGAGTCCGCGGCTACACCTTC.

This clonotype was seen at least ten times. The chain employs TRBV4-2 and TRBJ1-5; no clear D. This CDR3 region has 20 residues. Germline V gene lookup returns CDR1 LGHNA and CDR2 YNFKEQ. Trimming left V 0 bases short and J 1 base short, with 22 bases between. The CDR3 loop is CASSQEAVGISVSSNQPQHF. In DNA form, the CDR3 reads TGTGCCAGCAGCCAAGAAGCGGTCGGGATTTCAGTCAGCAGCAATCAGCCCCAGCATTTT.

The J gene is TRBJ2-2, the V gene TRBV7-2; TRBD2 aligns across 13 bases. The V segment lost 7 bases and the J segment 6 bases; nucleotides outside the gene matches: 17. CDR1 and CDR2 from the germline V gene are SGHTA and FQGNSA. The CDR3 is made up of 19 amino acids. CDR3 coding DNA: TGTGCCAGCAATTCTCGGACTAGCGGGAGTCTTAAGGCCTCCGGGGAGCTGTTTTTT. Its translation is CASNSRTSGSLKASGELFF.

This chain links TRBV4-1 with TRBJ2-7; 9 nucleotides line up with TRBD1. The CDR3 contains 15 residues. The germline V gene has CDR1 MGHRA and CDR2 YSYEKL. V was pared by 6 bases and J by 1 base, with 7 bases of the junction left unmatched. The CDR3 sequence: CASRQTGTGSYEQYF. Here the CDR3 DNA reads TGCGCCAGCAGGCAGACCGGGACAGGGTCCTACGAGCAGTACTTC.

The table lists this clonotype with many counts. This chain uses TRBV6-1 with TRBJ2-3, with 10 bases that match TRBD1. V was pared by 7 bases and J by 2 bases, with 6 bases of the junction left unmatched. Per the germline V gene, CDR1 is MNHNS and CDR2 is SASEGT. The CDR3 sequence is 15 residues long. The CDR3 DNA sequence: TGTGCCAGCACCCCCGGGACAGGGGCCACAGATACGCAGTATTTT. Its protein product is CASTPGTGATDTQYF.

This clonotype was seen only a few times. This chain links TRBV6-1 with TRBJ2-5; 10 bases are shared with TRBD1. Trimming cost V 7 bases and J 1 base; bases outside gene matches: 6. There are 15 residues in the CDR3. Germline values: CDR1 MNHNS, CDR2 SASEGT. The CDR3, as DNA: TGTGCCAGCACCGGTGACAGGGGGCTCCAAGAGACCCAGTACTTC. It encodes CASTGDRGLQETQYF.

The chain joins TRBV19 to TRBJ2-2; D unresolved. The V gene lost 3 bases and the J gene lost 5 bases, with 4 bases spanning the gap. Germline values: CDR1 LNHDA, CDR2 SQIVND (reference sequence). The CDR3 runs to 12 residues. CDR3 sequence (DNA): TGTGCCAGTAGTATCGTTACCGGGGAGCTGTTTTTT. Protein sequence: CASSIVTGELFF.

In its sample, this clonotype was seen a few times. V usage is TRBV5-4 and J usage is TRBJ1-6; D not certain. Trimming took 2 bases from V and 7 from J, leaving 10 bases between them. The CDR3 has 14 amino acids. CDR1 SGHNT and CDR2 YYREEE come from the germline V gene (reference sequence). The CDR3 reads CASSFLTVNSPLHF. The CDR3 DNA reads TGTGCCAGCAGCTTCCTCACAGTGAATTCACCCCTCCACTTT.

This clonotype has a handful of counts. The chain couples TRBV7-9 to TRBJ1-2; D unclear. The CDR3 is 14 residues long. Trimming left V 6 bases short and J 5 bases short, with 16 bases between. CDR1 and CDR2 (germline): SEHNR, FQNEAQ (reference sequence). The CDR3 DNA reads as TGTGCCAGCAGTCCTTACCCTCTAGGGTATGGCTACACCTTC. This codes for CASSPYPLGYGYTF.

The sample holds a few counts of this clonotype. The chain joins TRBV20-1 to TRBJ2-3; 8 nucleotides agree with TRBD1. The CDR3 runs 14 residues. V trimming: 4 bases; J trimming: 3 bases; junction bases outside the gene matches: 6. Germline V gene data show CDR1 as DFQATT and CDR2 as SNEGSKA (reference sequence). The CDR3, as DNA: TGCAGTGCTATCCTGGACAGGGCAACAGATACGCAGTATTTT. This codes for CSAILDRATDTQYF.

This clonotype occurred many times. J is TRBJ2-7 and V is TRBV12-3 or TRBV12-4; D possibly corresponds to TRBD1 (6 bases). This CDR3 contains 16 residues. Trimming took 5 bases from V and 2 from J, leaving 19 bases between them. Written as DNA, the CDR3 is TGTGCCAGCAGTACACTGGACAGCACTCTTACCTACGAGCAGTACTTC. It encodes CASSTLDSTLTYEQYF.

The chain recombines TRBV7-2 with TRBJ2-6; D not certain. V gave up 1 base and J gave up 4 bases, with 11 bases separating them. The CDR3 runs 16 residues. The germline V gene has CDR1 SGHTA and CDR2 FQGNSA. Written as DNA, the CDR3 is TGTGCCAGCAGCTTAGAGCAGGCGCGAGGGGCCAACGTCCTGACTTTC. Translation gives CASSLEQARGANVLTF.

The chain uses TRBV2 and TRBJ2-1; no firm D call. V was clipped by 8 bases and J by 5 bases, with 13 bases between them. The CDR3 runs 13 residues. Per germline, CDR1 SNHLY and CDR2 FYNNEI. Written as DNA, the CDR3 is TGTGCCAGCTCCTATCGACCAAACAATGAGCAGTTCTTC. Its translation: CASSYRPNNEQFF.

This clonotype was seen ten or more times. The V gene is TRBV11-3, the J gene TRBJ2-5; no clear D. The ends were cut back, 2 bases at V and 4 bases at J, with 8 bases in the middle. The germline gives CDR1 SGHNT, CDR2 YENEEA. CDR3 length: 13 residues. CDR3 region: CASSLLASETQYF. CDR3 nucleotide sequence: TGTGCCAGCAGCTTATTAGCCTCAGAGACCCAGTACTTC. Combining the CDR3 with reference TRBV11-3 and TRBJ2-5 gives the whole variable domain EAGVVQSPRYKIIEKKQPVAFWCNPISGHNTLYWYLQNLGQGPELLIRYENEEAVDDSQLPKDRFSAERLKGVDSTLKIQPAELGDSAVYLCASSLLASETQYFGPGTRLLVL.

The V gene is TRBV14, the J gene TRBJ2-4; TRBD2 agrees at 9 bases. The CDR3 sequence is 17 residues long. Germline V gene data show CDR1 as SGHDN and CDR2 as FVKESK. Losses at the gene ends were 1 base for V and 1 base for J; bases not matched to a gene: 5. CDR3 residues: CASSQGWTSEAKNIQYF. The CDR3, as DNA: TGTGCCAGCAGCCAAGGGTGGACTAGCGAGGCCAAAAACATTCAGTACTTC.

This clonotype was observed many times. This rearrangement joins TRBV6-5 to TRBJ2-5; 8 nucleotides line up with TRBD1. This CDR3 region has 16 residues. In germline, CDR1 is MNHEY, CDR2 SVGAGI. V trimming: 2 bases; J trimming: 7 bases; junction bases outside the gene matches: 12. CDR3 amino acids: CASSYGHRGSSATQYF. For the CDR3, the DNA is TGTGCCAGCAGTTACGGACACAGGGGGTCCAGTGCGACCCAGTACTTC.

The V and J genes are TRBV25-1 and TRBJ1-2; no reliable D call. Germline V gives CDR1 MGHDK, CDR2 SYGVNS. This CDR3 comprises 14 residues. Trimming cost V 1 base and J 8 bases, with 14 bases left between them. In nucleotides, the CDR3 is TGTGCCAGCAGTGAATGGTCGGAGGAGGGAGGCTACACCTTC. Translation gives CASSEWSEEGGYTF.